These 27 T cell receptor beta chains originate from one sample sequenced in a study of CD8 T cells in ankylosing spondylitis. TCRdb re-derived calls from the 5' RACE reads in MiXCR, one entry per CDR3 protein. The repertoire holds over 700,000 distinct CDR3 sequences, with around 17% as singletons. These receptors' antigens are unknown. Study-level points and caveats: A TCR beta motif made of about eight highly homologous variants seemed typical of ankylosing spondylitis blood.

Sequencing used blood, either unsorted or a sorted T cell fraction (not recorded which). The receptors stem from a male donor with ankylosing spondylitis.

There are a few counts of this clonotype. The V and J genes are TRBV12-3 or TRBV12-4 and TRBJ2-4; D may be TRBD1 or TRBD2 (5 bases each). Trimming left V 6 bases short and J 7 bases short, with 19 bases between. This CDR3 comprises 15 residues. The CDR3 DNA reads TGTGCCAGCAGCCCCAATGAATGGGGGTGGAACATTCAGTACTTC. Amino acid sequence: CASSPNEWGWNIQYF.

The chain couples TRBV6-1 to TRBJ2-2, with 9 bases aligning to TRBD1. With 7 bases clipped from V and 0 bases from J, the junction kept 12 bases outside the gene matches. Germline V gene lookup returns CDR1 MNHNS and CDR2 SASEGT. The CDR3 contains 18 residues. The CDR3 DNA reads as TGTGCCAGCACCCCCGACCGAGGGGACAGGGCGAACACCGGGGAGCTGTTTTTT. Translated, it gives CASTPDRGDRANTGELFF.

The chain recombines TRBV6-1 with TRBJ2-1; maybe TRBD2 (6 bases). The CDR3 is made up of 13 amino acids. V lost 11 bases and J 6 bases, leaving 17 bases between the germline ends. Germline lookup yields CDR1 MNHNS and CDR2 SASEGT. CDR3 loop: CAAGEVLGNEQFF. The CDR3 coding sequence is TGTGCCGCTGGGGAGGTCCTCGGCAATGAGCAGTTCTTC.

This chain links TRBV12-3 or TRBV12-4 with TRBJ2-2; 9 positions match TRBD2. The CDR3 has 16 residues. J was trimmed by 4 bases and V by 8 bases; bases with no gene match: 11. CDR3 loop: CASFQGGRALTGELFF. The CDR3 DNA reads TGTGCCAGCTTTCAGGGCGGGAGGGCACTCACCGGGGAGCTGTTTTTT.

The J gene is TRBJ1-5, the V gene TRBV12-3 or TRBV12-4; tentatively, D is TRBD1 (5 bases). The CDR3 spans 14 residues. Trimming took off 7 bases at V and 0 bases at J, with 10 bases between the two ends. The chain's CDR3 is CASTHRNSNQPQHF. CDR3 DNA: TGTGCCAGCACCCACAGGAATAGCAATCAGCCCCAGCATTTT.

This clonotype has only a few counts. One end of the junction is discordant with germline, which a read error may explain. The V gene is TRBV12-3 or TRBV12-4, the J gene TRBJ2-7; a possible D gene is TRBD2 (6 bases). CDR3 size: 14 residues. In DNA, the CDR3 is TGTGCCAGCAGGTTAGCGGAGGACTCCTACGAGCAGTACTTC. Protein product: CASRLAEDSYEQYF.

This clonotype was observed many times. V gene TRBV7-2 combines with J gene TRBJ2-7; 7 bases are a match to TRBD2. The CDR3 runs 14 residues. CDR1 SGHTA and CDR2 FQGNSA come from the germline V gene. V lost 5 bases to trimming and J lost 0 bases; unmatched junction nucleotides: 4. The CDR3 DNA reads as TGTGCCAGCAGCCTCGGACTAGGCTCCTACGAGCAGTACTTC. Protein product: CASSLGLGSYEQYF.

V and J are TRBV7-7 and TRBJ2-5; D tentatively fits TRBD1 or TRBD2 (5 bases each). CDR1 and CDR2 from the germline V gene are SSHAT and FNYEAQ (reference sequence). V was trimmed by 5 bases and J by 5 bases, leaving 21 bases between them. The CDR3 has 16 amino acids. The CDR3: CASSHSPRGGPETQYF. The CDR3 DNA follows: TGTGCCAGCAGCCATAGTCCTCGTGGGGGACCGGAGACCCAGTACTTC. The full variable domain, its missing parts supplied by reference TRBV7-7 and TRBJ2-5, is GAGVSQSPRYKVTKRGQDVTLRCDPISSHATLYWYQQALGQGPEFLTYFNYEAQPDKSGLPSDRFSAERPEGSISTLTIQRTEQRDSAMYRCASSHSPRGGPETQYFGPGTRLLVL.

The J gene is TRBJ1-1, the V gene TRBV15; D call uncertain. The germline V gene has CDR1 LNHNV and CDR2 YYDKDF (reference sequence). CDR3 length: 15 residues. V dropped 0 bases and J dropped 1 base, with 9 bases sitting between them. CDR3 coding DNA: TGTGCCACCAGCAGAGATCAACAGCCGAACACTGAAGCTTTCTTT. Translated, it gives CATSRDQQPNTEAFF.

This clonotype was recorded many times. As DNA, the CDR3 is TGTGCCAGCAGTTCCTTACTAGCGGGAGGGCCAGGTGAGCAGTTCTTC. Amino acid sequence: CASSSLLAGGPGEQFF. The chain links TRBV12-3 or TRBV12-4 to TRBJ2-1; TRBD2 agrees at 13 bases. The CDR3 length is 16 residues. The V and J ends lost 4 bases and 9 bases, in that order; junction bases with no gene match: 9.

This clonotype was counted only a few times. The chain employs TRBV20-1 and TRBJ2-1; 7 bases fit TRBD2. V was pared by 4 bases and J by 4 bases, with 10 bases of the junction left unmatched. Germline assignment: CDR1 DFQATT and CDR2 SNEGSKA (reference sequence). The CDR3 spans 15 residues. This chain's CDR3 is CSATSSGEGYNEQFF. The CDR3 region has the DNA TGCAGTGCTACCTCTAGCGGAGAAGGGTACAATGAGCAGTTCTTC.

In DNA form, the CDR3 reads TGTGCCAGCAGTTACCGGACTAGCGGAGCTGGGGAGCAGTACTTC. Translating gives CASSYRTSGAGEQYF. This chain uses TRBV6-2 or TRBV6-3 with TRBJ2-7; 10 positions agree with TRBD2. Looked up from germline, CDR1 is MNHEY and CDR2 is SVGEGT. There are 15 residues in the CDR3. With 2 bases clipped from V and 7 bases from J, the junction kept 8 bases outside the gene matches.

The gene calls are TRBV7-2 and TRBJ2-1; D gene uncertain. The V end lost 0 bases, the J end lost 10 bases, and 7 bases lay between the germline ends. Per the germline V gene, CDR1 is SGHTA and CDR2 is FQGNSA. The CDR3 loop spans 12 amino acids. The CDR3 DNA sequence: TGTGCCAGCAGCTTAGCGCTGTGGGAGCAGTTCTTC. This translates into CASSLALWEQFF. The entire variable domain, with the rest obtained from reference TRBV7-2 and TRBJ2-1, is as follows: GAGVSQSPSNKVTEKGKDVELRCDPISGHTALYWYRQSLGQGLEFLIYFQGNSAPDKSGLPSDRFSAERTGGSVSTLTIQRTQQEDSAVYLCASSLALWEQFFGPGTRLTVL.

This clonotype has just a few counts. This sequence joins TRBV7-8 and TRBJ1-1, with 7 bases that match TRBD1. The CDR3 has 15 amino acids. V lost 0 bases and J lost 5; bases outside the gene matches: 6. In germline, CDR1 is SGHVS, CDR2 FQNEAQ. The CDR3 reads CASSLAPTGATEAFF. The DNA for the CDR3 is TGTGCCAGCAGCTTAGCGCCCACAGGGGCAACTGAAGCTTTCTTT.

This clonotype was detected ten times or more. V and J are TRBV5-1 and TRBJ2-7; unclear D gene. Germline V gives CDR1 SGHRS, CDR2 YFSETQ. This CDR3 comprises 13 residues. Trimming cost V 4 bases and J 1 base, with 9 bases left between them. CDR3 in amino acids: CASSPYSSYEQYF. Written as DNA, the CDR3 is TGCGCCAGCAGCCCCTATAGTTCCTACGAGCAGTACTTC.

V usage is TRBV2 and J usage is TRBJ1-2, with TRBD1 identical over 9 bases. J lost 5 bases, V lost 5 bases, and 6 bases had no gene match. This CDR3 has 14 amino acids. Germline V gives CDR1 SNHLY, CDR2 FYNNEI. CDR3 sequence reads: CASSYRGPGYGYTF. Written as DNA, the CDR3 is TGTGCCAGCAGTTACAGGGGGCCAGGGTATGGCTACACCTTC.

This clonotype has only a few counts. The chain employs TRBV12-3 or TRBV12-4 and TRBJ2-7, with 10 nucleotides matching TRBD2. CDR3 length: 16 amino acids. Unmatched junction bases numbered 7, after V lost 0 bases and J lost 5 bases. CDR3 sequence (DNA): TGTGCCAGCAGTTTAGCCCCACTAGCGGGACAGGACGAGCAGTACTTC. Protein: CASSLAPLAGQDEQYF.

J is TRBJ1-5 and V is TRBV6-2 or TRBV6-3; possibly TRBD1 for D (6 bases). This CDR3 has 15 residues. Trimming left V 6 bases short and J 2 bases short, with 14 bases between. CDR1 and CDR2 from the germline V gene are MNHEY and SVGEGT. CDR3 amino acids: CASSYRGTRNQPQHF. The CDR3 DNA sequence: TGTGCCAGCAGCTATCGGGGGACACGCAATCAGCCCCAGCATTTT.

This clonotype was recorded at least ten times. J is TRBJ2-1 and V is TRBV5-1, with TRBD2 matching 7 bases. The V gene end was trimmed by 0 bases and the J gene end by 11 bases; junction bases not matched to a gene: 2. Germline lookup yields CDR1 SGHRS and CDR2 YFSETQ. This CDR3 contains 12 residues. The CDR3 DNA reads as TGCGCCAGCAGCTTGGCGGGAGGAAAGCAGTTCTTC. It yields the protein CASSLAGGKQFF.

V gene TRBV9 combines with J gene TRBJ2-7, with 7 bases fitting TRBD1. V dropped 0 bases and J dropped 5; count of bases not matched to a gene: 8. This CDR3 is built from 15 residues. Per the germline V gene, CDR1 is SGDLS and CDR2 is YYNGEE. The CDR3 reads CASSVEGTAANEQYF. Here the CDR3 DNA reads TGTGCCAGCAGCGTAGAAGGGACAGCGGCTAACGAGCAGTACTTC.

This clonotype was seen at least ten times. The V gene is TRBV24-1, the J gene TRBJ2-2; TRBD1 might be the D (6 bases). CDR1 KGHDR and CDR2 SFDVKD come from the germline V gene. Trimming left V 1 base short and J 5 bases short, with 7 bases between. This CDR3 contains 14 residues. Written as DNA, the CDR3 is TGTGCCACCAGTGATTTAACAGGGACCGGGGAGCTGTTTTTT. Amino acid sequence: CATSDLTGTGELFF.

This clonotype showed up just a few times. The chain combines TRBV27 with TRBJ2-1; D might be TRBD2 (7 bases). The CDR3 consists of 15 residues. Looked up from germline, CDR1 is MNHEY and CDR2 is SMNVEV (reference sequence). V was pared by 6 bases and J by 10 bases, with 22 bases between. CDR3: CASSTLLGGGVEQFF. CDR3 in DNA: TGTGCCAGCAGCACGCTATTAGGGGGGGGCGTAGAGCAGTTCTTC.

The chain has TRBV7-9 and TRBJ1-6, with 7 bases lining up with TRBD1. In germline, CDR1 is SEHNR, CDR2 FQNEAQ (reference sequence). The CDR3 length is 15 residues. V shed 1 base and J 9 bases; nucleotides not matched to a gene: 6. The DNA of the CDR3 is TGTGCCAGCAGCTTAGTAGGAGGGGACAGTTCACCCCTCCACTTT. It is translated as CASSLVGGDSSPLHF.

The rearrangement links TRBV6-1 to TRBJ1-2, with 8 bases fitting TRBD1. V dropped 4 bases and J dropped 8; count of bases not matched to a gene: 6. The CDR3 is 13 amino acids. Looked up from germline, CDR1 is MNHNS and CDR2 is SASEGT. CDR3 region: CASSGQGKMGYTF. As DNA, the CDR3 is TGTGCCAGCAGTGGACAGGGGAAGATGGGCTACACCTTC.

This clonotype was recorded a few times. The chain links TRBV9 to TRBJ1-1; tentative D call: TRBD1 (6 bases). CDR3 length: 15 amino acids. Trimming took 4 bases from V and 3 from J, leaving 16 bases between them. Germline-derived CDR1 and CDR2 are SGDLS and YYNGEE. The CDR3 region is CASSLGGLSDTEAFF. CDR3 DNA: TGTGCCAGCAGCTTGGGGGGGCTATCGGACACTGAAGCTTTCTTT.

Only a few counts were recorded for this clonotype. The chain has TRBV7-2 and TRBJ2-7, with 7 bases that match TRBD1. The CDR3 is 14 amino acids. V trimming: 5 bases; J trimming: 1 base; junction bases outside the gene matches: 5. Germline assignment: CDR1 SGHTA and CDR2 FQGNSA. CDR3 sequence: CASSTTDRSYEQYF. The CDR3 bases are TGTGCCAGCAGCACCACGGACAGGTCCTACGAGCAGTACTTC.

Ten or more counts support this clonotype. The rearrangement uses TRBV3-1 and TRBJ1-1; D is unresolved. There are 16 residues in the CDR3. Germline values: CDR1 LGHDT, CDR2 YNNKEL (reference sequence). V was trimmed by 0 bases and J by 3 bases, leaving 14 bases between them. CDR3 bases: TGTGCCAGCAGCCAAGAGGGAGAGGGATGGGACACTGAAGCTTTCTTT. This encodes CASSQEGEGWDTEAFF. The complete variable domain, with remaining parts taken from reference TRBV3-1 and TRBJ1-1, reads DTAVSQTPKYLVTQMGNDKSIKCEQNLGHDTMYWYKQDSKKFLKIMFSYNNKELIINETVPNRFSPKSPDKAHLNLHINSLELGDSAVYFCASSQEGEGWDTEAFFGQGTRLTVV.